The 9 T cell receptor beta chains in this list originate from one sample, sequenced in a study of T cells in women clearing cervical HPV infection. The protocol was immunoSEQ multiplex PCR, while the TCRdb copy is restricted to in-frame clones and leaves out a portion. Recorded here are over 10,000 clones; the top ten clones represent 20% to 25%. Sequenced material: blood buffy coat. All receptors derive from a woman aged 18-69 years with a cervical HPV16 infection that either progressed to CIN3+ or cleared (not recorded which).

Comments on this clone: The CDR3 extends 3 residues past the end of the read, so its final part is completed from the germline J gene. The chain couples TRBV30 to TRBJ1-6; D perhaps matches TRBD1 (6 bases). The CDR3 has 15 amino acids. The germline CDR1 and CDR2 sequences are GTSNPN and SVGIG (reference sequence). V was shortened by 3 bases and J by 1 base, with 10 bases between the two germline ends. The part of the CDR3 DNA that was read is TGTGCCTGGAGAAAAAGGGGGTCCTATAATTCACCC. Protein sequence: CAWRKRGSYNSP. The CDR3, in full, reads CAWRKRGSYNSPLHF.

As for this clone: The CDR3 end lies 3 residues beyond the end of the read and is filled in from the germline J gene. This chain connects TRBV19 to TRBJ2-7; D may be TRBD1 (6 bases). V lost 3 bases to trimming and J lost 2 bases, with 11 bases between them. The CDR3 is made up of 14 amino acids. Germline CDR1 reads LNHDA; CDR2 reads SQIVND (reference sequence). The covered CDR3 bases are TGTGCCAGTAGTATTACAGGGTCTACCTACGAG. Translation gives CASSITGSTYE. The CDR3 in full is CASSITGSTYEQYF.

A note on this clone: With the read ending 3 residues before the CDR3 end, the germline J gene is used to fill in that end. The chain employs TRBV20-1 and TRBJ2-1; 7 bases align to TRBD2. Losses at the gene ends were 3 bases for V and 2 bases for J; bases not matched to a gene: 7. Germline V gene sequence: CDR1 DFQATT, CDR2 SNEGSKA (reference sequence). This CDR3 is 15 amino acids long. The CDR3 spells CSASDPGGTYNEQFF. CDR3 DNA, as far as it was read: TGCAGTGCTAGTGACCCGGGGGGAACCTACAATGAG.

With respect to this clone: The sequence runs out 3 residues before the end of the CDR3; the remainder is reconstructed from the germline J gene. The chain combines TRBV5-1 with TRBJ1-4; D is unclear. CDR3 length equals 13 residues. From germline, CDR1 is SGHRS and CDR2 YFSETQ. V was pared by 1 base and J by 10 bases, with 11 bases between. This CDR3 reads CASSLSGRGKLFF. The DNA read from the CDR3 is TGCGCCAGCAGCTTGAGCGGGCGAGGAAAA. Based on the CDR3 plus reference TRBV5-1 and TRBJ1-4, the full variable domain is KAGVTQTPRYLIKTRGQQVTLSCSPISGHRSVSWYQQTPGQGLQFLFEYFSETQRNKGNFPGRFSGRQFSNSRSEMNVSTLELGDSALYLCASSLSGRGKLFFGSGTQLSVL.

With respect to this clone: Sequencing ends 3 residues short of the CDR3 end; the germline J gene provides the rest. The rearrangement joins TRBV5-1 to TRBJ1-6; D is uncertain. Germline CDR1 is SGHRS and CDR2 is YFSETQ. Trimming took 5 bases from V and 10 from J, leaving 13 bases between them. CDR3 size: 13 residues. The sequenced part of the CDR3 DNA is TGCGCCAGCAGGGAGGCAGGCGAATCACCC. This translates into CASREAGESP. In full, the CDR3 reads CASREAGESPLHF.

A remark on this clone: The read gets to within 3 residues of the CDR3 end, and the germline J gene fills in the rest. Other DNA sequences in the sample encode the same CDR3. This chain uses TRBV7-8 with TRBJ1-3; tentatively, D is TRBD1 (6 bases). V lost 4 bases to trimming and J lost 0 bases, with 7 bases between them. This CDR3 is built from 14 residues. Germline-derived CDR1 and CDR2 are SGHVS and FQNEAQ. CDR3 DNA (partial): TGTGCCAGCAGCTGGACAGACTCTGGAAACACC. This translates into CASSWTDSGNT. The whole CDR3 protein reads CASSWTDSGNTIYF.

The covered CDR3 bases are TGTGCCAGCAGCCCGGACAGAATCCCTATTAGTGGC. As protein: CASSPDRIPISG. The entire CDR3 sequence reads CASSPDRIPISGYTF. The V and J genes are TRBV7-8 and TRBJ1-2, with D possibly being TRBD1 (6 bases). The read terminates 3 residues before the CDR3 end, so the remaining end is supplied by the germline J gene. The CDR3 loop spans 15 amino acids. V was shortened by 5 bases and J by 7 bases, with 20 bases between the two germline ends. In germline, CDR1 is SGHVS, CDR2 FQNEAQ.

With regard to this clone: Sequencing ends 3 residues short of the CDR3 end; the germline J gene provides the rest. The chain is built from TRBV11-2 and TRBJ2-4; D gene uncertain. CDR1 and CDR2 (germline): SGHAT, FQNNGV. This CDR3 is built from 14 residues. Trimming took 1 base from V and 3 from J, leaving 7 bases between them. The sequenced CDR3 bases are TGTGCCAGCAGCTTAGCCAGAAACAAAAACATT. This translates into CASSLARNKNI. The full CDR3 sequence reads CASSLARNKNIQYF.

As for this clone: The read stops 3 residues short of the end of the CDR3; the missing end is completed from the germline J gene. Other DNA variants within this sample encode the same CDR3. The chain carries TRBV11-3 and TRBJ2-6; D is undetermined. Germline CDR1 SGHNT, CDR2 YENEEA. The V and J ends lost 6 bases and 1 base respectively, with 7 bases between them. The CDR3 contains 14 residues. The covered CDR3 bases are TGTGCCAGCAGTTTCCTTTCTGGGGCCAACGTC. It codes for CASSFLSGANV. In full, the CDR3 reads CASSFLSGANVLTF.